These T cell receptor beta chains were read from a single sample in a study of blood T cell repertoires in COVID-19. Here immunoSEQ multiplex PCR was the method, and the copy in TCRdb shows in-frame clones only, minus some. The repertoire consists of a few hundred thousand clones, with about 83% occurring once and the leading ten covering roughly 10%. Input material: PBMCs or T cells enriched from blood (not recorded which). The receptors shown here come from a woman between 45 and 65 years old who had recovered from COVID-19. Both conserved end residues are part of each CDR3. Fields, in order: CDR3 protein, V gene, clone size, J gene. The size of a clone is reported for some rows only, either as once, few or many, or as a class for expanded clones.

CASSLVGTGDQPQHF	TRBV25-1	NA	TRBJ1-5
CASSQGTSGQETQYF	TRBV4-2	NA	TRBJ2-5
CASSFKGRSYTF	TRBV27	NA	TRBJ1-2
CASSPLSLALSSTDTQYF	TRBV9	NA	TRBJ2-3
CASSPQSISNPDTQYF	TRBV18	NA	TRBJ2-3
CASSPWADSTEAFF	TRBV18	NA	TRBJ1-1
CASSVSPGVGNEQFF	TRBV2	NA	TRBJ2-1
CASSVTVDNAYEQYF	TRBV9	NA	TRBJ2-7
CASSLGVAGSVYEQYF	TRBV7-2	once	TRBJ2-7
CSGQTGRTTMNTEAFF	TRBV29-1	once	TRBJ1-1
CASSLAGTGSSPLHF	TRBV5-6	NA	TRBJ1-6
CASRSDRYEQYF	TRBV7-2	NA	TRBJ2-7
CASSFGRSDYTF	TRBV19	NA	TRBJ1-2
CASSAGQGAYSNQPQHF	TRBV5-8	NA	TRBJ1-5
CASSLAGGPGTEAFF	TRBV5-4	NA	TRBJ1-1
CASSASGQNNSPLHF	TRBV27	NA	TRBJ1-6
CASSPGQGLWTMNEQFF	TRBV2	NA	TRBJ2-1
CASSQYSGGKETQYF	TRBV3-1/TRBV3-2	NA	TRBJ2-5
CASSLPRTGGVMDEQFF	TRBV28	few	TRBJ2-1
CASSPLAEGVVNTEAFF	TRBV18	NA	TRBJ1-1